This TCR beta chain is from a study of CD8 T cells in ankylosing spondylitis. General study results and limits: Clones linked to disease, bearing a CD8+ phenotype, were relatively rare in peripheral blood. What seemed typical of ankylosing spondylitis blood was a TCR beta motif built from eight highly homologous variants.

With regard to this clonotype: The antigen remains undetermined. A read error may be the cause here, since a much bigger clone is one base away. The missing conserved phenylalanine or tryptophan at the end of this CDR3 makes a read error likely.

TCRdb processed the 5' RACE reads anew with MiXCR; each CDR3 protein has one entry. This table holds more than 600,000 distinct CDR3 sequences, around 20% found once. The germline V gene has CDR1 DFQATT and CDR2 SNEGSKA (reference sequence). This CDR3 region has 15 residues. V trimming: 4 bases; J trimming: 2 bases; junction bases outside the gene matches: 6. Sequencing used blood, either unsorted or a sorted T cell fraction (not recorded which). This rearrangement joins TRBV20-1 to TRBJ1-5; 9 bases line up with TRBD1. This sequence originates from a male donor with ankylosing spondylitis. CDR3 coding DNA: TGCAGTGCTACAACGGGACAGGGTGGCAATCAGCCCCAGCATTCT. It translates to CSATTGQGGNQPQHS.